This T cell receptor (beta chain) was found in a study of blood T cell repertoires in COVID-19. Study as a whole: Some COVID-19 samples were acute and others convalescent; all came from the United States, Italy and Spain. The cDNA or gDNA used as material had been derived from T cells, B-cell-depleted T cells, or PBMCs.

Using immunoSEQ multiplex PCR, the repertoire was profiled, and TCRdb retains in-frame clones only, with some absent. The sample has approximately 160,000 clones, roughly 85% seen once. Two negative PCRs, clearance, or symptom resolution characterized the recovered Cohort 3 donors. Trimming left V 6 bases short and J 5 bases short, with 15 bases between. Germline CDR1 and CDR2: KGHSH and LQKENI. The CDR3 contains 14 residues. The chain employs TRBV18 and TRBJ2-3, with a possible D match to TRBD1 (7 bases). The sequenced material came from PBMCs or T cells enriched from blood (not recorded which). The TCR sequence derives from a woman aged 45 to 65 who had recovered from COVID-19. The CDR3 protein is CASSRERGLDTQYF. CDR3 DNA: TGTGCCAGCTCCCGGGAGAGGGGGCTAGATACGCAGTATTTT.